This T cell receptor (beta chain) was recorded in a study of OX40 agonist ivuxolimab in advanced cancers. About the study: Partial responses were seen in three patients, one with hepatocellular carcinoma and two with cutaneous melanoma.

Blood sampling took place at baseline, cycle 4 day 1, and cycle 7 day 1. Assay used: immunoSEQ multiplex PCR; TCRdb lists only in-frame clones, some missing. In the table there are 55,000 to 65,000 clones, 75% to 90% of which are singletons. With regard to this clone: Its target is not known.

Regarding the study as a whole: Clonal expansion in partial responders at 0.1-3.0 mg/kg ranked among the lowest.

V lost 2 bases to trimming and J lost 1 base; unmatched junction nucleotides: 7. CDR1 and CDR2 (germline): MNHNY, SVGAGI (reference sequence). This CDR3 is 16 amino acids long. V is TRBV6-6 and J is TRBJ2-7, with TRBD1 matching over 8 bases. This clonotype was sampled from an adult with an advanced solid tumor such as melanoma, head and neck, liver or kidney cancer. The sample here was CD4+ or CD8+ T cells sorted from blood, taken in a trial of the OX40 agonist ivuxolimab. The chain's CDR3 is CASSYTRQGSSYEQYF. CDR3 nucleotides: TGTGCCAGCAGTTACACAAGACAGGGGTCGTCCTACGAGCAGTACTTC.